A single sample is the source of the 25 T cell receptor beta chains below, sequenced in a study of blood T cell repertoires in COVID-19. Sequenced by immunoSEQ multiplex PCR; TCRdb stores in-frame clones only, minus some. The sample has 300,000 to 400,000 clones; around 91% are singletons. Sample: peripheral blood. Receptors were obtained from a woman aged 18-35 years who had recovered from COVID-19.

The DNA for the CDR3 is TGCGCCAGCAGCCAAGAGTTAGGGACAGAAGCTTTCTTT. Translating it yields CASSQELGTEAFF. The chain employs TRBV4-1 and TRBJ1-1; D is possibly TRBD1 (6 bases). CDR1 is MGHRA and CDR2 is YSYEKL in the germline V gene. Trimming pared 0 bases from V and 8 bases from J, leaving 10 bases between. The CDR3 length is 13 residues.

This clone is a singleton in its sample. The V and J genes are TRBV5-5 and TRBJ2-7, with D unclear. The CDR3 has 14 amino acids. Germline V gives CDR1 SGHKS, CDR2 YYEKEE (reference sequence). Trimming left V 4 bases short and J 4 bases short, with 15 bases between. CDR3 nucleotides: TGTGCCAGCAGCAGACTCGGAGTCGGGTACGAGCAGTACGTC. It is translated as CASSRLGVGYEQYV.

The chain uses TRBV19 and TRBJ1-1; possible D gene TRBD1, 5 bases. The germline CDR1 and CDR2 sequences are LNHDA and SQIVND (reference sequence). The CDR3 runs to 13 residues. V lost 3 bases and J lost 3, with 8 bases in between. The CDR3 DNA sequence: TGTGCCAGTAGTATGGGGGGGGACACTGAAGCTTTCTTT. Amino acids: CASSMGGDTEAFF.

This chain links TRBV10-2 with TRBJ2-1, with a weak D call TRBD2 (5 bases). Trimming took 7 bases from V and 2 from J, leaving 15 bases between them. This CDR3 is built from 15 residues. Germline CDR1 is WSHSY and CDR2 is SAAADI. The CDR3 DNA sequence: TGCGCCAGCAACGAGGCGGGTGGGACCTACAATGAGCAGTTCTTC. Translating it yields CASNEAGGTYNEQFF.

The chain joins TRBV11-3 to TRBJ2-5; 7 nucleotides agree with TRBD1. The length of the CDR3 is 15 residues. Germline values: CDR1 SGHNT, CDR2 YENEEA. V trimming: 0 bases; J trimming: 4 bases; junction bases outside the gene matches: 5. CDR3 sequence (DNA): TGTGCCAGCAGCTTAGATCCAGGGGGTCTAGAGACCCAGTACTTC. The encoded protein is CASSLDPGGLETQYF.

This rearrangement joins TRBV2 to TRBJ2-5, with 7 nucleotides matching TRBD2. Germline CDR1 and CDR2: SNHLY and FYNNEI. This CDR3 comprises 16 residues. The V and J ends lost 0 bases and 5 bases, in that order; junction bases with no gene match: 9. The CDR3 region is CASSEALGGGRETQYF. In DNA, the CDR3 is TGTGCCAGCAGTGAAGCGCTGGGGGGGGGTAGGGAGACCCAGTACTTC.

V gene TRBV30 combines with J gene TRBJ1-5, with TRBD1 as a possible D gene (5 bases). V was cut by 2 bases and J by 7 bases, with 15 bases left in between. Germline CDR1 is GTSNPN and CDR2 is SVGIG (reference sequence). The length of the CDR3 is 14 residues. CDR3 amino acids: CAWSMGQRAQPQHF. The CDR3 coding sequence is TGTGCCTGGAGTATGGGGCAAAGGGCCCAGCCCCAGCATTTT.

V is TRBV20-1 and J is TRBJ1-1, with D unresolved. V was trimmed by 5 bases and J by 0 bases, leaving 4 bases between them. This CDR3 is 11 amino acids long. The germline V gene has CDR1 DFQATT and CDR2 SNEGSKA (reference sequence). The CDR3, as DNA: TGCAGTGCTCTTGTGAACACTGAAGCTTTCTTT. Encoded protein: CSALVNTEAFF.

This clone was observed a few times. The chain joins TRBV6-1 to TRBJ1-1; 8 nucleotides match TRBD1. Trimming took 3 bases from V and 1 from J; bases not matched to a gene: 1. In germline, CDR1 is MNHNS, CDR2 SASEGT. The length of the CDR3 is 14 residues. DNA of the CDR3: TGTGCCAGCAGTGAGACAGGGGAGAACACTGAAGCTTTCTTT. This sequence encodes CASSETGENTEAFF.

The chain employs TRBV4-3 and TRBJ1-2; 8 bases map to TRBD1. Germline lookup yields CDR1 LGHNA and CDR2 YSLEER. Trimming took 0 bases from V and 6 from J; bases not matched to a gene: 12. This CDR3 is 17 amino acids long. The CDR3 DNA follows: TGCGCCAGCAGCCAAGATAATAGGGCAGGGGGCGCGGATGGCTACACCTTC. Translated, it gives CASSQDNRAGGADGYTF.

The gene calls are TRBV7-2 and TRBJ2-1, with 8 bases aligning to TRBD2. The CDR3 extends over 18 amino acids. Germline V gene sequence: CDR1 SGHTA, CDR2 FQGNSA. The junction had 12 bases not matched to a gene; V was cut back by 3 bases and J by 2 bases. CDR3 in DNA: TGTGCCAGCAGCTTCACCAATCGCCGGGGGGGCCCCTACAATGAGCAGTTCTTC. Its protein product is CASSFTNRRGGPYNEQFF.

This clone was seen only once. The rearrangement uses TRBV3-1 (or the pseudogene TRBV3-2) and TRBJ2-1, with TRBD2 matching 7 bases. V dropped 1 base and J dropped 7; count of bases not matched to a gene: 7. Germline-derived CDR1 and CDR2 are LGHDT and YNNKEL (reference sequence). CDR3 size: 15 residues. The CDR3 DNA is TGTGCCAGCAGCCAAGGCGGGAGCCCGAGGAATGAGCAGTTCTTC. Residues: CASSQGGSPRNEQFF.

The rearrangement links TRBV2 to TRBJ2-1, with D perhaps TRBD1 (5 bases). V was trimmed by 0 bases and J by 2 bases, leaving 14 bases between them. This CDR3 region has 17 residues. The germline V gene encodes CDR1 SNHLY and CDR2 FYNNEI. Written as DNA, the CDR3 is TGTGCCAGCAGTGAAGCTTATGGGGCTTCCCCCTACAATGAGCAGTTCTTC. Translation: CASSEAYGASPYNEQFF.

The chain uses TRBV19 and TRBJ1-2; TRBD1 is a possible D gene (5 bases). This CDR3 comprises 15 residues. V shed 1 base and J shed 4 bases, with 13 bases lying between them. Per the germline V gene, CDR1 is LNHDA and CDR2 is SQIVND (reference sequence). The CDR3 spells CASSIGEHQGYGYTF. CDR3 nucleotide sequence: TGTGCCAGTAGTATAGGAGAACATCAGGGCTATGGCTACACCTTC.

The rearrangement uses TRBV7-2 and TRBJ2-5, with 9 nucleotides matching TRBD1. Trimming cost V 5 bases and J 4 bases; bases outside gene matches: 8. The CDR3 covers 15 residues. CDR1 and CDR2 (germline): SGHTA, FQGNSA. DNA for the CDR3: TGTGCCAGCAGCCCGGGGTGGACAGGGGTAGAGACCCAGTACTTC. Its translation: CASSPGWTGVETQYF.

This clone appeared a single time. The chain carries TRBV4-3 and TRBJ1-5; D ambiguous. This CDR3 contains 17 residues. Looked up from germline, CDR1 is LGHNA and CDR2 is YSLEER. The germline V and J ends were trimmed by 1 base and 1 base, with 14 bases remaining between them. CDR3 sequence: CASSQGPDWGSNQPQHF. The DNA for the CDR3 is TGCGCCAGCAGCCAAGGGCCGGACTGGGGAAGCAATCAGCCCCAGCATTTT.

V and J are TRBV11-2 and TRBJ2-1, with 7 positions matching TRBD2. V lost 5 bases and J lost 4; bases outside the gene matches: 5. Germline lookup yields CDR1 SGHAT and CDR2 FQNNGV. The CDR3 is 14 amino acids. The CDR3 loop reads CASSEASGYNEQFF. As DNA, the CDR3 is TGTGCCAGCAGCGAGGCTAGCGGATACAATGAGCAGTTCTTC. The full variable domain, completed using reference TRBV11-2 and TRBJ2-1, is EAGVAQSPRYKIIEKRQSVAFWCNPISGHATLYWYQQILGQGPKLLIQFQNNGVVDDSQLPKDRFSAERLKGVDSTLKIQPAKLEDSAVYLCASSEASGYNEQFFGPGTRLTVL.

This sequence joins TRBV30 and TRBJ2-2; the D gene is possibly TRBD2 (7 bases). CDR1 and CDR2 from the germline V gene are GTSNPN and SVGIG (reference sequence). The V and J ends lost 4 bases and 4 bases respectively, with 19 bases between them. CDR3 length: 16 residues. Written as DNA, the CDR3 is TGTGCCTGGAAACGGTGGGGGGGGCGCGGCACCGGGGAGCTGTTTTTT. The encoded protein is CAWKRWGGRGTGELFF. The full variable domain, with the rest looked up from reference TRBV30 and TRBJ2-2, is SQTIHQWPATLVQPVGSPLSLECTVEGTSNPNLYWYRQAAGRGLQLLFYSVGIGQISSEVPQNLSASRPQDRQFILSSKKLLLSDSGFYLCAWKRWGGRGTGELFFGEGSRLTVL.

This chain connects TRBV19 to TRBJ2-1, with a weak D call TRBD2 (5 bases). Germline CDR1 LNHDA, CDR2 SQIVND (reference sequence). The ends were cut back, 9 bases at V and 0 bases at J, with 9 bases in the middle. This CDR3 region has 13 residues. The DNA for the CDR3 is TGTGCCAGCGGGGAGAACTCCTACAATGAGCAGTTCTTC. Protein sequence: CASGENSYNEQFF.

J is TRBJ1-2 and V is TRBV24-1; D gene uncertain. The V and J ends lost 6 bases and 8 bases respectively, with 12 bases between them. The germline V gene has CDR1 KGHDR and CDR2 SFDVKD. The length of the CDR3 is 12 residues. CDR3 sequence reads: CATSRGVGGYTF. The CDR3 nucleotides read TGTGCCACCAGTCGGGGAGTGGGAGGCTACACCTTC.

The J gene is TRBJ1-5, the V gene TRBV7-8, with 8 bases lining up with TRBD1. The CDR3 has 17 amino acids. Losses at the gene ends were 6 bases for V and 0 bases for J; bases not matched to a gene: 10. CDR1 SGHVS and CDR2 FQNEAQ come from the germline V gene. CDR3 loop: CASRRSGQDYSNQPQHF. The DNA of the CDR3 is TGTGCCAGCAGGCGGTCGGGACAGGATTATAGCAATCAGCCCCAGCATTTT. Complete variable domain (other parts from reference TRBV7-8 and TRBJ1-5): GAGVSQSPRYKVAKRGQDVALRCDPISGHVSLFWYQQALGQGPEFLTYFQNEAQLDKSGLPSDRFFAERPEGSVSTLKIQRTQQEDSAVYLCASRRSGQDYSNQPQHFGDGTRLSIL.

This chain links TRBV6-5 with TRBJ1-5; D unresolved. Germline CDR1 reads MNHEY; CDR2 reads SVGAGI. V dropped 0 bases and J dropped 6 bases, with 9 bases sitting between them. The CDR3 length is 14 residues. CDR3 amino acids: CASSYSGGGQPQHF. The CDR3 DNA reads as TGTGCCAGCAGTTACTCGGGAGGTGGTCAGCCCCAGCATTTT.

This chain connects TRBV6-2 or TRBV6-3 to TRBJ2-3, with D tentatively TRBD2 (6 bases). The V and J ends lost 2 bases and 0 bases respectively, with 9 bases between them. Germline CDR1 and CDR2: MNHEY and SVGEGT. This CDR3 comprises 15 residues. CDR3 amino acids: CASSYGGASTDTQYF. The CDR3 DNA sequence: TGTGCCAGCAGTTACGGCGGGGCTAGCACAGATACGCAGTATTTT.

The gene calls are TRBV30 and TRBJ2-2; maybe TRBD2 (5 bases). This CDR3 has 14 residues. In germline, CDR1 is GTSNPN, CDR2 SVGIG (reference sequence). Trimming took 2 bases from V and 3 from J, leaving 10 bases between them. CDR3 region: CAWSSGRDTGELFF. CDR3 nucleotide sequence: TGTGCCTGGAGTAGTGGGAGAGACACCGGGGAGCTGTTTTTT. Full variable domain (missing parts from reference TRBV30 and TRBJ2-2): SQTIHQWPATLVQPVGSPLSLECTVEGTSNPNLYWYRQAAGRGLQLLFYSVGIGQISSEVPQNLSASRPQDRQFILSSKKLLLSDSGFYLCAWSSGRDTGELFFGEGSRLTVL.

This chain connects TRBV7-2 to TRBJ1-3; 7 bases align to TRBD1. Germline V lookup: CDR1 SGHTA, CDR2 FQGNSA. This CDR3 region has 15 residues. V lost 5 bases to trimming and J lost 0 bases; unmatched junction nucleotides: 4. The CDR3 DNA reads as TGTGCCAGCAGCCGTCAGGGGGGCTCTGGAAACACCATATATTTT. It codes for CASSRQGGSGNTIYF.